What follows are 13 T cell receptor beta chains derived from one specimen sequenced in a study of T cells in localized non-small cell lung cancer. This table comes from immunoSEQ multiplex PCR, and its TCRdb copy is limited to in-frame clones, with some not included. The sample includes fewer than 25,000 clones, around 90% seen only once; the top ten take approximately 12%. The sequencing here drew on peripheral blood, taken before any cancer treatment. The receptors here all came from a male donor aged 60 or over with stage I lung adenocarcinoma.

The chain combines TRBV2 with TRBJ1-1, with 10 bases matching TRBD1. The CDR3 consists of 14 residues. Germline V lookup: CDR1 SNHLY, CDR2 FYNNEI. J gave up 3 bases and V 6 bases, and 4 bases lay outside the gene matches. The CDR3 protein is CASSRQGADTEAFF. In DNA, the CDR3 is TGTGCCAGCAGCAGACAGGGGGCTGACACTGAAGCTTTCTTT.

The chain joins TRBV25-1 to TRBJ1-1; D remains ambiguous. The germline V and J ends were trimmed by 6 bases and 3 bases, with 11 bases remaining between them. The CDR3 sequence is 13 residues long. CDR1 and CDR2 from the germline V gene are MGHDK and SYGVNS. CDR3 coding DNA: TGTGCCAGCAGAGCCCCTACGCACACTGAAGCTTTCTTT. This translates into CASRAPTHTEAFF.

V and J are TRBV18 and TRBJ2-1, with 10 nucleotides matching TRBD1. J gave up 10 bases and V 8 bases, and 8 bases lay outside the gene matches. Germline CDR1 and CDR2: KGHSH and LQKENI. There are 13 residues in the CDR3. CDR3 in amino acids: CASGTGVSYEQFF. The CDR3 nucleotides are TGTGCCAGCGGGACAGGGGTGTCTTACGAGCAGTTCTTC.

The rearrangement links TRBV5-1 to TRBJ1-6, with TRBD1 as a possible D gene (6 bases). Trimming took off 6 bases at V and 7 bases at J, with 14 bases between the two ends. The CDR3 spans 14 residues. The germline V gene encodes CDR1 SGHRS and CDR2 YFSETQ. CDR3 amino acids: CASTPSGQNSPLHF. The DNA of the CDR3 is TGCGCCAGCACCCCATCCGGACAGAATTCACCCCTCCACTTT. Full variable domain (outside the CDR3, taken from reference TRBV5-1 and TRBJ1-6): KAGVTQTPRYLIKTRGQQVTLSCSPISGHRSVSWYQQTPGQGLQFLFEYFSETQRNKGNFPGRFSGRQFSNSRSEMNVSTLELGDSALYLCASTPSGQNSPLHFGNGTRLTVT.

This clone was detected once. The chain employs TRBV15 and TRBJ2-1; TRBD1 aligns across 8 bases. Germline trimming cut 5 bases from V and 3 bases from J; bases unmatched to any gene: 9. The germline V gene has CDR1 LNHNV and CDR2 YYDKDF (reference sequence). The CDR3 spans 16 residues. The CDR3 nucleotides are TGTGCCACCAGCCCGCCTCCGGGACAGGTCTACAATGAGCAGTTCTTC. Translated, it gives CATSPPPGQVYNEQFF.

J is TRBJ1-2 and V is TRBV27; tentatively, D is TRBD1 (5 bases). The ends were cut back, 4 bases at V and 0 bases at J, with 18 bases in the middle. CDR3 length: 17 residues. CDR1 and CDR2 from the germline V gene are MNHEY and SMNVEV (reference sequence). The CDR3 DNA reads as TGTGCCAGCAGTTCTCTAGGGGCCCCTGAACCTAACTATGGCTACACCTTC. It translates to CASSSLGAPEPNYGYTF.

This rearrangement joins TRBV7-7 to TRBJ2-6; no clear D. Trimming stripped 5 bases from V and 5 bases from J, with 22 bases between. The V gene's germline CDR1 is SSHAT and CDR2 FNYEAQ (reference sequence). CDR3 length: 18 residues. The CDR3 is CASSHRLRPQSRANVLTF. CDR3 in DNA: TGTGCCAGCAGCCACAGATTAAGGCCACAAAGTCGGGCCAACGTCCTGACTTTC.

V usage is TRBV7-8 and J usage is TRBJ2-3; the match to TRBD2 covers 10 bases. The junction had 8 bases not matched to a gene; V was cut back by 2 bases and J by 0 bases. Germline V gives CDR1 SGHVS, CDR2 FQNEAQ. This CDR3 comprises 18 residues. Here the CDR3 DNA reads TGTGCCAGCAGCTTACGACGGACTAGCGGAGGGAGCACAGATACGCAGTATTTT. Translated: CASSLRRTSGGSTDTQYF.

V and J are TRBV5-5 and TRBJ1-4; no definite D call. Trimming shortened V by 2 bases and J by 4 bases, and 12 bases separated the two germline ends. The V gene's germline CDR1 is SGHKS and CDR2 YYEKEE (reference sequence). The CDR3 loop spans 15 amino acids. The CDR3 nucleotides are TGTGCCAGCAGCTTCAGATACCAACATAATGAAAAACTGTTTTTT. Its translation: CASSFRYQHNEKLFF. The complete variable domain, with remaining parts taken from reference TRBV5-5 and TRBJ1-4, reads DAGVTQSPTHLIKTRGQQVTLRCSPISGHKSVSWYQQVLGQGPQFIFQYYEKEERGRGNFPDRFSARQFPNYSSELNVNALLLGDSALYLCASSFRYQHNEKLFFGSGTQLSVL.

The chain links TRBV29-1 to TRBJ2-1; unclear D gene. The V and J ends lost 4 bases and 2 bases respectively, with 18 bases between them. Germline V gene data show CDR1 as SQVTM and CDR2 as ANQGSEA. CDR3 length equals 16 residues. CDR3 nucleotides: TGCAGCGTTGTAGGGTACTTGACCATGACCTACAATGAGCAGTTCTTC. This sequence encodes CSVVGYLTMTYNEQFF.

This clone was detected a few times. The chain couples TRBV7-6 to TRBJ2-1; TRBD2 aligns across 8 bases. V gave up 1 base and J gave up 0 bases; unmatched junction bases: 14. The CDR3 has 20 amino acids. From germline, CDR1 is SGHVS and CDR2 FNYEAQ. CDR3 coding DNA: TGTGCCAGCAGCTTAGGAGCCACACAAATCAGCGGGAGCTCCTACAATGAGCAGTTCTTC. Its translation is CASSLGATQISGSSYNEQFF.

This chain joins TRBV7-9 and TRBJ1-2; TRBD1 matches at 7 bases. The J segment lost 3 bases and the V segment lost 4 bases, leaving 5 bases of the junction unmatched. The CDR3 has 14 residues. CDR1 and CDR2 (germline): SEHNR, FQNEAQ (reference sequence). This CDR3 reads CASSYAQGYYGYTF. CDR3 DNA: TGTGCCAGCAGCTACGCACAGGGGTACTATGGCTACACCTTC. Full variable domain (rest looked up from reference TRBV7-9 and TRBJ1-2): DTGVSQNPRHKITKRGQNVTFRCDPISEHNRLYWYRQTLGQGPEFLTYFQNEAQLEKSRLLSDRFSAERPKGSFSTLEIQRTEQGDSAMYLCASSYAQGYYGYTFGSGTRLTVV.

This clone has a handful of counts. The CDR3 protein is CASSQGLNTEAFF. The CDR3 coding sequence is TGTGCCAGCAGCCAGGGTCTGAACACTGAAGCTTTCTTT. The chain employs TRBV11-3 and TRBJ1-1, with D possibly being TRBD1 (5 bases). The CDR3 totals 13 residues. CDR1 SGHNT and CDR2 YENEEA come from the germline V gene. V was pared by 5 bases and J by 0 bases, with 7 bases between.